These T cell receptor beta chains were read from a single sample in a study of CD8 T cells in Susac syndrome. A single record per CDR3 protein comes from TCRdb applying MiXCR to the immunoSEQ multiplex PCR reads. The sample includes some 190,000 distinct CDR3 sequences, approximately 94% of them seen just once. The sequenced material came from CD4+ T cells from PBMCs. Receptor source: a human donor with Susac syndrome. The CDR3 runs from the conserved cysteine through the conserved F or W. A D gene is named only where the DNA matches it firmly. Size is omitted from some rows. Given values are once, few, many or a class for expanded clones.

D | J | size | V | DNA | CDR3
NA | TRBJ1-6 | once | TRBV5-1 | TGCGCCAGCAGGGGTCTAGTGAATAATTCACCCCTCCACTTT | CASRGLVNNSPLHF
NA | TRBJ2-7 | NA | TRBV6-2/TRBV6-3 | TGTGCCAGCAGTTACATGTTAACCTACGAGCAGTACTTC | CASSYMLTYEQYF
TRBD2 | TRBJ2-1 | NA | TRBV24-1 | TGTGCCACCCGGGGGGGAGCCGAATACAATGAGCAGTTCTTC | CATRGGAEYNEQFF
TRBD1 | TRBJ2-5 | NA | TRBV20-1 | TGCAGTGCCGCCGCGGGACAGGGGGGAGAGACCCAGTACTTC | CSAAAGQGGETQYF
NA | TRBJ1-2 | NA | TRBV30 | TGTGCCTGGAGTGGTGGGCTATCCTATGGCTACACCTTC | CAWSGGLSYGYTF
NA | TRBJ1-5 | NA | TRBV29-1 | TGCAGCGTTGAAGGACAGCAAAATCAGCCCCAGCATTTT | CSVEGQQNQPQHF
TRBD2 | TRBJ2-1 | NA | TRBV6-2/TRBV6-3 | TGTGCCAGCAGTTGGGACTCGAGCGGGGGCAAGAACCATGAGCAGTTCTTC | CASSWDSSGGKNHEQFF
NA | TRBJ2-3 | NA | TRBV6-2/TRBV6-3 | TGTGCCAGCAGTTACTTCGGGACTGGGGCTACAGATACGCAGTATTTT | CASSYFGTGATDTQYF
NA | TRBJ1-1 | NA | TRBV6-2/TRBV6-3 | TGTGCCAGCAGGTACAGAGAGCAAACGAACACTGAAGCTTTCTTT | CASRYREQTNTEAFF
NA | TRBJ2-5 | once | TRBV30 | TGTGCCTGGAGTGGTACTTGGTCGCGAGAGACCCAGTACTTC | CAWSGTWSRETQYF
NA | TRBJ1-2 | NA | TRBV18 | TGTGCCAGCTCTCCTAAAGGGCGGCCGGAAGGCTACACCTTC | CASSPKGRPEGYTF
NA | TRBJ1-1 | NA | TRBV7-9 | TGTGCCAGCAGCTTATCAATAGGCAGGGACACTGAAGCTTTCTTT | CASSLSIGRDTEAFF
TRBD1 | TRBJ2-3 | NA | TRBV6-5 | TGTGCCAGCAGTTACGCCCTGACAGGGTCAGATACGCAGTATTTT | CASSYALTGSDTQYF
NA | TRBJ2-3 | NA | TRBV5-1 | TGCGCCAGCAGCTTGGCCGCGGGGAGCACAGATACGCAGTATTTT | CASSLAAGSTDTQYF
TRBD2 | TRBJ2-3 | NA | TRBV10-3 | TGTGCCATCAGTGAGTCGGGGCGGGGGACAGATACGCAGTATTTT | CAISESGRGTDTQYF
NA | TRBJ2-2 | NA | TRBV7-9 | TGTGCCAGCAGCTTAGCGATATCTGCTTACACCGGGGAGCTGTTTTTT | CASSLAISAYTGELFF
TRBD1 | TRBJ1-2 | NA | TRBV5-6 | TGTGCCAGCAGCCCCGACAGGGGGGCCCATGGCTACACCTTC | CASSPDRGAHGYTF
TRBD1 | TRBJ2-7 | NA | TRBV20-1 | TGCAGTGCCTCGGGACAGGTATTATACGAGCAGTACTTC | CSASGQVLYEQYF
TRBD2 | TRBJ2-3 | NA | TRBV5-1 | TGCGCCAGCAGCTCAGCGAAGCGGGGAGCAGCCACAGATACGCAGTATTTT | CASSSAKRGAATDTQYF
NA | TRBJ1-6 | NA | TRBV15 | TGTGCCACCAGCAGAGCCTTGGCCGCTAATTCACCCCTCCACTTT | CATSRALAANSPLHF
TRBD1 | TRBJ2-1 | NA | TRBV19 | TGTGCCAGTAGCCCACCGGCAGGGGGAATCTACAATGAGCAGTTCTTC | CASSPPAGGIYNEQFF
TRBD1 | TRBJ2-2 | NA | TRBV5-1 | TGCGCCAGCAGCTTGACCGACAGGGGGGACACCGGGGAGCTGTTTTTT | CASSLTDRGDTGELFF
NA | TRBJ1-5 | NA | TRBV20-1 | TGCAGTGCTGGTCCGGGGGGCAATCAGCCCCAGCATTTT | CSAGPGGNQPQHF
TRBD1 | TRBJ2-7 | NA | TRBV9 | TGTGCCAGCAGCGCCGGGACAGGGATAGGAGAGCAGTACTTC | CASSAGTGIGEQYF
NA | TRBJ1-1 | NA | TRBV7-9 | TGTGCCAGCAGCTTAACTGAGTACACTGAAGCTTTCTTT | CASSLTEYTEAFF
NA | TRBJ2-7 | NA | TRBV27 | TGTGCCAGCAGTTTAAAGGCTTGGGATGGGGACAAACCCTACGAGCAGTACTTC | CASSLKAWDGDKPYEQYF
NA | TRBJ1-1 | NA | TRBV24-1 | TGTGCCACCAGTGATGGGAAAGGCGCTGAAGCTTTCTTT | CATSDGKGAEAFF
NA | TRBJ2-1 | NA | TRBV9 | TGTGCCAGCGGAGGGGGCCCCCAGCCCTACAATGAGCAGTTCTTC | CASGGGPQPYNEQFF